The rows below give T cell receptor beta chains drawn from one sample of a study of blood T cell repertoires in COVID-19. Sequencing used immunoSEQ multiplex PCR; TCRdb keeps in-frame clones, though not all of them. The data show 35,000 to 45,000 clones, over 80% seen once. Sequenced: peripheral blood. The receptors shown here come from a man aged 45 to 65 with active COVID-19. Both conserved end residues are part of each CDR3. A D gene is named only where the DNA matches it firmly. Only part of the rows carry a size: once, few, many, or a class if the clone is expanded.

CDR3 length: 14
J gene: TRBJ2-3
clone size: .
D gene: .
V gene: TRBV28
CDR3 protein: CASSFSGGTDTQYF
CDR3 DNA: TGTGCCAGCAGTTTCTCAGGGGGCACAGATACGCAGTATTTT

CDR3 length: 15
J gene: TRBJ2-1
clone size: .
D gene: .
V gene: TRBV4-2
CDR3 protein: CASSQVWAAYNEQFF
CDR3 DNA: TGTGCCAGCAGCCAAGTATGGGCCGCCTACAATGAGCAGTTCTTC

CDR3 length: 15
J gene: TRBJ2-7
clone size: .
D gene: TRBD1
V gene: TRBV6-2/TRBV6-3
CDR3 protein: CASSYSTGIAYEQYF
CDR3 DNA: TGTGCCAGCAGTTACTCGACAGGGATAGCCTACGAGCAGTACTTC

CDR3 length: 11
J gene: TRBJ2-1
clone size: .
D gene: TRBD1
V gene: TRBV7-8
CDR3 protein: CASSQDRKQFF
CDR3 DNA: TGTGCCAGCAGCCAGGACAGGAAGCAGTTCTTC

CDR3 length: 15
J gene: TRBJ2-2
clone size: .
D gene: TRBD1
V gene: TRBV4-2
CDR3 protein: CASSQDDRDTGELFF
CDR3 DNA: TGTGCCAGCAGCCAAGACGACAGGGACACCGGGGAGCTGTTTTTT

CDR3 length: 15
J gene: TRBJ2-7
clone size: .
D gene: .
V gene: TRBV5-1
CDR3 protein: CASSLAPLADYEQYF
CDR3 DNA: TGCGCCAGCAGCTTGGCTCCACTAGCAGACTACGAGCAGTACTTC

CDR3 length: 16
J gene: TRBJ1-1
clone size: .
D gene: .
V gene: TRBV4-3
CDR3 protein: CASSPGPGSMNTEAFF
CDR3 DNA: TGCGCCAGCAGCCCAGGCCCAGGGTCGATGAACACTGAAGCTTTCTTT

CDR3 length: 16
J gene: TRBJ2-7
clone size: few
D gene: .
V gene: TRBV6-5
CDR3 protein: CASSYSFRGQHYEQYF
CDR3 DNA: TGTGCCAGCAGTTACTCGTTCAGAGGGCAGCATTACGAGCAGTACTTC

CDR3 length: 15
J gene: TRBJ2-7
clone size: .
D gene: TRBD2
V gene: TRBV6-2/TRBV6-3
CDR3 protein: CASSYGGLAVYEQYF
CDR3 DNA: TGTGCCAGCAGTTACGGGGGACTAGCGGTCTACGAGCAGTACTTC

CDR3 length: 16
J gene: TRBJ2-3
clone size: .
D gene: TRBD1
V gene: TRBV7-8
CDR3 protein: CASSRLLTGAEDTQYF
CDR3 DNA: TGTGCCAGCAGTCGGCTTCTGACAGGGGCTGAAGATACGCAGTATTTT

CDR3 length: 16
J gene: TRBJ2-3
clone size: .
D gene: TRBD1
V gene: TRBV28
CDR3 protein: CASSSSGTGIPDTQYF
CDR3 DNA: TGTGCCAGCAGTTCTTCCGGGACAGGGATCCCAGATACGCAGTATTTT

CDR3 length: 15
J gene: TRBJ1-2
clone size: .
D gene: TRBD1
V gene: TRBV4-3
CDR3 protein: CASSQDPQGANGYTF
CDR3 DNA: TGCGCCAGCAGCCAAGATCCCCAGGGGGCAAATGGCTACACCTTC

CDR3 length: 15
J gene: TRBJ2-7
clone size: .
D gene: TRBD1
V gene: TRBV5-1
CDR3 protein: CASSRDRVVDYEQYF
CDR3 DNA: TGCGCCAGCAGCCGGGACAGGGTGGTAGACTACGAGCAGTACTTC

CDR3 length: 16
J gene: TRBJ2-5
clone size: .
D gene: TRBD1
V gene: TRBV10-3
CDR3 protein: CAISGGQGALEETQYF
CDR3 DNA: TGTGCCATCAGTGGAGGGCAGGGGGCGTTAGAAGAGACCCAGTACTTC

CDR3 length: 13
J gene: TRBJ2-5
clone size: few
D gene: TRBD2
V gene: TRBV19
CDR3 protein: CASRKRGQETQYF
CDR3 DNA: TGTGCCAGCCGCAAGCGGGGCCAAGAGACCCAGTACTTC

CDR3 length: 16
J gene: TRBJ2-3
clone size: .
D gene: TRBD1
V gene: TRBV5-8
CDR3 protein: CASSQGTGVGTDTQYF
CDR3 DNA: TGTGCCAGCAGCCAGGGGACAGGGGTAGGCACAGATACGCAGTATTTT

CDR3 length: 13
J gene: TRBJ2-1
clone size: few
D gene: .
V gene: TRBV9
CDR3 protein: CASSVGERNEQFF
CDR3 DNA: TGTGCCAGCAGCGTAGGGGAGCGGAATGAGCAGTTCTTC

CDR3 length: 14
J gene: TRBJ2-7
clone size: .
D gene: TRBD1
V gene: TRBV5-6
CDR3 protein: CASSWDSEAYEQYF
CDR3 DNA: TGTGCCAGCAGCTGGGACAGTGAGGCCTACGAGCAGTACTTC

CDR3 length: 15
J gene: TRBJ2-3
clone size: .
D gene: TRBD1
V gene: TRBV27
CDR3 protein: CASARTGGNTDTQYF
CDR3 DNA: TGTGCTTCGGCCCGGACAGGGGGTAACACAGATACGCAGTATTTT

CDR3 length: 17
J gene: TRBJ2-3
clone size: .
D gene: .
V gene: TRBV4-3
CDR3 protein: CASSQELLGVRPDTQYF
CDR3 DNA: TGCGCCAGCAGCCAAGAATTGTTGGGAGTTCGGCCTGATACGCAGTATTTT

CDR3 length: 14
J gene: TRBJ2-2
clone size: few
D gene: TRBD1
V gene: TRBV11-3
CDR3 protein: CASSPQGATGELFF
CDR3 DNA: TGTGCCAGCAGCCCTCAGGGGGCCACCGGGGAGCTGTTTTTT

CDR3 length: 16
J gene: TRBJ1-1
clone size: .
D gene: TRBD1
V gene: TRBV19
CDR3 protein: CASSTPGQSRAGGAFF
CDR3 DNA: TGTGCCAGTAGTACCCCGGGACAGAGCCGAGCGGGGGGAGCTTTCTTT

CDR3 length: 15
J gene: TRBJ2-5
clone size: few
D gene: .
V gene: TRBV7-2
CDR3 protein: CASSLVRGLQETQYF
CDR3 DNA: TGTGCCAGCAGCTTAGTTAGGGGTTTGCAAGAGACCCAGTACTTC

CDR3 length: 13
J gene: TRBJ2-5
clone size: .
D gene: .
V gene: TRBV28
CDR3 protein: CASSEGRQETQYF
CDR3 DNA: TGTGCCAGCAGCGAGGGCAGACAAGAGACCCAGTACTTC

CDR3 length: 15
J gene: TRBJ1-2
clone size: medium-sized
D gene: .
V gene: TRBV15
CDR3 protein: CATSTPERGSYGYTF
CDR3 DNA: TGTGCCACCAGCACTCCTGAACGAGGTAGCTATGGCTACACCTTC

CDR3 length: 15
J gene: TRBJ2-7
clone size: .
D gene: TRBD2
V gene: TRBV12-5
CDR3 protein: CASGLGTSGGYEQYF
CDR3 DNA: TGTGCTAGTGGTTTGGGGACTAGCGGGGGGTACGAGCAGTACTTC

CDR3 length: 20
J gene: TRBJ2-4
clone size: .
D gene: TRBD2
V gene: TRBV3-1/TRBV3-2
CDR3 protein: CASSQEIIGTSWVAKNIQYF
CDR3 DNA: TGTGCCAGCAGCCAAGAAATAATCGGGACTAGCTGGGTTGCCAAAAACATTCAGTACTTC

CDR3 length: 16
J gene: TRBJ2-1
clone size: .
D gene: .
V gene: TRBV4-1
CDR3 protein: CASSQPLGASYNEQFF
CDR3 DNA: TGCGCCAGCAGCCAACCGCTTGGGGCGTCCTACAATGAGCAGTTCTTC

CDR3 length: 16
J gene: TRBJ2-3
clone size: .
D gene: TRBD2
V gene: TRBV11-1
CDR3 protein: CASSFLVAGGTDTQYF
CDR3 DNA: TGTGCCAGCAGCTTTCTGGTAGCGGGGGGGACCGATACGCAGTATTTT

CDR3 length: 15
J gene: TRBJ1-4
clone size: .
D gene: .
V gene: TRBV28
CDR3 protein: CASSLSRRLNEKLFF
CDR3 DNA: TGTGCCAGCAGTTTAAGTCGGCGGTTAAATGAAAAACTGTTTTTT

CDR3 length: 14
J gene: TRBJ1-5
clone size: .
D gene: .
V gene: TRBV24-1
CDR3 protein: CATSDARGNQPQHF
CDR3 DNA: TGTGCCACCAGTGATGCCAGGGGCAATCAGCCCCAGCATTTT

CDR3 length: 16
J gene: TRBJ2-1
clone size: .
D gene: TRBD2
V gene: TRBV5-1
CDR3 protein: CASSLGTSEQADEQFF
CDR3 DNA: TGCGCCAGCAGCTTGGGGACTAGCGAGCAGGCGGATGAGCAGTTCTTC

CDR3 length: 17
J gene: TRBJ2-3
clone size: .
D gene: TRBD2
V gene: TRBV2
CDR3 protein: CASSGTSGGLSTDTQYF
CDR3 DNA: TGTGCCAGCAGTGGGACTAGCGGGGGACTTAGCACAGATACGCAGTATTTT

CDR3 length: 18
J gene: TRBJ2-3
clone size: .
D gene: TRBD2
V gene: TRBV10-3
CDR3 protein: CAISATPLAGGRSDTQYF
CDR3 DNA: TGTGCCATCAGTGCTACTCCTTTAGCGGGGGGACGGTCGGATACGCAGTATTTT

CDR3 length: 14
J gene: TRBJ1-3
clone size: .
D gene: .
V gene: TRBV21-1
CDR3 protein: CASSGGAAGNTIYF
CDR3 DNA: TGTGCCAGCAGCGGCGGGGCGGCTGGAAACACCATATATTTT

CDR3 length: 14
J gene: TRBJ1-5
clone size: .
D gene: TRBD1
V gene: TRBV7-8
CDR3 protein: CASSLRTGRQPQHF
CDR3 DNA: TGTGCCAGCAGCTTAAGGACAGGGCGCCAGCCCCAGCATTTT

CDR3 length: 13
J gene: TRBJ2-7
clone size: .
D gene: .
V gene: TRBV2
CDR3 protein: CASSSGPTYEQYF
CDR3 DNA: TGTGCCAGCAGTAGCGGTCCAACCTACGAGCAGTACTTC

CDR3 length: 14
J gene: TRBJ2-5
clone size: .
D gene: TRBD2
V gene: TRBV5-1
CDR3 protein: CASSLSGRGETQYF
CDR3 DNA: TGCGCCAGCAGCCTTAGCGGGAGGGGTGAGACCCAGTACTTC

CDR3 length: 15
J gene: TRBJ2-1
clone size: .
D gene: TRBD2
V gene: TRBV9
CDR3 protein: CASSNGASGRASIIF
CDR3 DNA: TGTGCCAGCAGCAATGGGGCTAGCGGGAGGGCCAGTATTATCTTC

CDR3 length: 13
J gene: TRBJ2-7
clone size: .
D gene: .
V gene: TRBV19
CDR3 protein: CASSSSGGLEQYF
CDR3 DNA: TGTGCCAGTAGCTCATCCGGGGGGCTGGAGCAGTACTTC

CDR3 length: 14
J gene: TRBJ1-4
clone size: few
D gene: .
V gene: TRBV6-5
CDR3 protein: CASRVDRRNEKLFF
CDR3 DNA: TGTGCCAGCAGGGTCGACAGACGAAATGAAAAACTGTTTTTT

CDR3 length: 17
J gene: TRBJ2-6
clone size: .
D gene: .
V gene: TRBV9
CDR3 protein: CASSQHLDSSGANVLTF
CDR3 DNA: TGTGCCAGCAGCCAACACCTGGACAGCTCTGGGGCCAACGTCCTGACTTTC

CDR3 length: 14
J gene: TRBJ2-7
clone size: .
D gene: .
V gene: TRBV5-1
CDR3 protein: CASSPDQGDYEQYF
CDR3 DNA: TGCGCCAGCAGCCCTGACCAGGGTGACTACGAGCAGTACTTC

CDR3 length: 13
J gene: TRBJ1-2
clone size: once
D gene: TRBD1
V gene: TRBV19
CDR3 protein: CASKGQSVYGYTF
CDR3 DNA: TGTGCCAGTAAGGGACAGTCGGTCTATGGCTACACCTTC

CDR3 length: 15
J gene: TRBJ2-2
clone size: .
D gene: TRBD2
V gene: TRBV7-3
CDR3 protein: CASSLTSGTTGELFF
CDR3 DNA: TGTGCCAGCAGCTTAACGAGCGGGACGACCGGGGAGCTGTTTTTT